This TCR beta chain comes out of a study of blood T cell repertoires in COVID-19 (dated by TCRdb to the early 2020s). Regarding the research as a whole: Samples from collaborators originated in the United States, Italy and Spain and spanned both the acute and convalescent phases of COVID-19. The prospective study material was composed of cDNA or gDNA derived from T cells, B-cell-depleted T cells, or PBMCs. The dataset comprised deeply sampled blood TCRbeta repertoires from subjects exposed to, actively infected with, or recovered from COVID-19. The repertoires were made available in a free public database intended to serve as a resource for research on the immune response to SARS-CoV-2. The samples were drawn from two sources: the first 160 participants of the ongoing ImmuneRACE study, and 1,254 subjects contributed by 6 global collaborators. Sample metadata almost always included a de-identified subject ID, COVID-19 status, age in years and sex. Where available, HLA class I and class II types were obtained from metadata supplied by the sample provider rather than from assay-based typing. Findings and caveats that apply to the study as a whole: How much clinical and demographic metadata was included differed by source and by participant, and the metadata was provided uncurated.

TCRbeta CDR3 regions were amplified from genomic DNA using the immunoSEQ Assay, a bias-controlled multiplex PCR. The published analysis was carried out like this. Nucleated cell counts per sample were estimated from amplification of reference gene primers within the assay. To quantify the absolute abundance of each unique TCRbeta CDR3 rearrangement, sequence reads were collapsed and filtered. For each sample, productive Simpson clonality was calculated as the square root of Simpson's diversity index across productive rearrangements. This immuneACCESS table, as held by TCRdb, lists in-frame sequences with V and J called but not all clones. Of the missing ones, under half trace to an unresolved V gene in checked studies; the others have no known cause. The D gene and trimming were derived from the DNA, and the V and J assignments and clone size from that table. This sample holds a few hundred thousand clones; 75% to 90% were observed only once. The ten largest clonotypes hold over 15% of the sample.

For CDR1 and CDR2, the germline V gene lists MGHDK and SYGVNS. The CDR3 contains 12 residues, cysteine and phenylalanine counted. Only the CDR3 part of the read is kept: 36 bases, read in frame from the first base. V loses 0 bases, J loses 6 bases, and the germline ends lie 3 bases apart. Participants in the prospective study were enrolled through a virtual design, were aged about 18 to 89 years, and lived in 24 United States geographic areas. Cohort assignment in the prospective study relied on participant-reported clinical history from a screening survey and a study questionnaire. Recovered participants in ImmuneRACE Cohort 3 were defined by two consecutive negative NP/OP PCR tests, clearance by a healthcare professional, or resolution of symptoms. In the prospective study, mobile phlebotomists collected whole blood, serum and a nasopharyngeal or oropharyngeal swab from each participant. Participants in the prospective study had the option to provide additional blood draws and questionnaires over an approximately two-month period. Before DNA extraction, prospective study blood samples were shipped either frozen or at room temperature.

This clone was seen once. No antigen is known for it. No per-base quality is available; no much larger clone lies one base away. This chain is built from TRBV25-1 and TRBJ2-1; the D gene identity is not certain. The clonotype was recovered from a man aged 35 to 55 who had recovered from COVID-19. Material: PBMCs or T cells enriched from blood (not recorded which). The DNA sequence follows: TGTGCCAGCAGTGAATACCTCAATGAGCAGTTCTTC. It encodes CASSEYLNEQFF. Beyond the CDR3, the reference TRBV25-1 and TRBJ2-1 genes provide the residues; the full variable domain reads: EADIYQTPRYLVIGTGKKITLECSQTMGHDKMYWYQQDPGMELHLIHYSYGVNSTEKGDLSSESTVSRIRTEHFPLTLESARPSHTSQYLCASSEYLNEQFFGPGTRLTVL.